These 7 T cell receptor beta chains share one sample of origin, sequenced in a study of T cell repertoires in cytomegalovirus infection. One entry per CDR3 protein, called by TCRdb with MiXCR from the reads. Of some 150,000 distinct CDR3 sequences in the sample, less than 25% were seen once. The sequencing sample was made of PBMCs. Source of these receptors: a human donor in good health (CMV status not recorded). Some clones in this sample may be carry-over from other donors' samples.

This clonotype was counted only a few times. This chain joins TRBV20-1 and TRBJ2-5; 7 bases are a match to TRBD2. After removal of 0 bases from V and 5 bases from J, the junction contained 0 bases not matched to a gene. CDR1 DFQATT and CDR2 SNEGSKA come from the germline V gene (reference sequence). The CDR3 loop spans 12 amino acids. The DNA of the CDR3 is TGCAGTGCTAGAGAGGGGGGGGAGACCCAGTACTTC. Translated: CSAREGGETQYF.

This clonotype was counted a few times. The chain recombines TRBV5-1 with TRBJ2-7; 10 nucleotides line up with TRBD1. Looked up from germline, CDR1 is SGHRS and CDR2 is YFSETQ. V lost 6 bases, J lost 5 bases, and 8 bases stayed unmatched. This CDR3 has 14 residues. In nucleotides, the CDR3 is TGCGCCAGCACCCACCCGGGACAGGGGAACGAGCAGTACTTC. Translation: CASTHPGQGNEQYF.

This chain uses TRBV5-4 with TRBJ1-1; D ambiguous. This CDR3 is built from 14 residues. The V gene's germline CDR1 is SGHNT and CDR2 YYREEE (reference sequence). The V end was cut by 4 bases, the J end by 0 bases, with 10 bases between. CDR3 coding DNA: TGTGCCAGCAGCCTAACAGCGATGAACACTGAAGCTTTCTTT. Residues: CASSLTAMNTEAFF.

This clonotype was observed a few times. This sequence joins TRBV18 and TRBJ2-1, with 12 bases lining up with TRBD1. J gave up 8 bases and V 2 bases, and 7 bases lay outside the gene matches. This CDR3 region has 16 residues. In germline, CDR1 is KGHSH, CDR2 LQKENI. The chain's CDR3 is CASSPVGDRGLDEQFF. DNA for the CDR3: TGTGCCAGCTCACCAGTCGGGGACAGGGGGCTCGATGAGCAGTTCTTC.

This clonotype was picked up a small number of times. The chain has TRBV2 and TRBJ2-7, with D unclear. Germline CDR1 SNHLY, CDR2 FYNNEI. V was cut by 7 bases and J by 0 bases, with 7 bases left in between. This CDR3 region has 12 residues. This CDR3 reads CASTSSSYEQYF. CDR3 in DNA: TGTGCCAGCACCTCTAGCTCCTACGAGCAGTACTTC.

This clonotype was recorded a few times. The chain has TRBV28 and TRBJ2-3; D possibly matches TRBD1 or TRBD2 (6 bases each). Germline V gives CDR1 MDHEN, CDR2 SYDVKM. The CDR3 is made up of 15 amino acids. The V end was cut by 1 base, the J end by 4 bases, with 12 bases between. Here the CDR3 reads CASSLSGGRADTQYF. In DNA, the CDR3 is TGTGCCAGCAGTTTATCCGGGGGCCGGGCAGATACGCAGTATTTT. The full variable domain, completed using reference TRBV28 and TRBJ2-3, is DVKVTQSSRYLVKRTGEKVFLECVQDMDHENMFWYRQDPGLGLRLIYFSYDVKMKEKGDIPEGYSVSREKKERFSLILESASTNQTSMYLCASSLSGGRADTQYFGPGTRLTVL.

In this sample, this clonotype turned up a few times. CDR3 nucleotide sequence: TGTGCCAGCAGCTTGGACACAGGGCGCACGGGCTACGAGCAGTACTTC. Translating gives CASSLDTGRTGYEQYF. This chain joins TRBV11-2 and TRBJ2-7; D might be TRBD1 (6 bases). The CDR3 spans 16 residues. V lost 3 bases to trimming and J lost 3 bases, with 18 bases between them. Germline CDR1 and CDR2: SGHAT and FQNNGV.